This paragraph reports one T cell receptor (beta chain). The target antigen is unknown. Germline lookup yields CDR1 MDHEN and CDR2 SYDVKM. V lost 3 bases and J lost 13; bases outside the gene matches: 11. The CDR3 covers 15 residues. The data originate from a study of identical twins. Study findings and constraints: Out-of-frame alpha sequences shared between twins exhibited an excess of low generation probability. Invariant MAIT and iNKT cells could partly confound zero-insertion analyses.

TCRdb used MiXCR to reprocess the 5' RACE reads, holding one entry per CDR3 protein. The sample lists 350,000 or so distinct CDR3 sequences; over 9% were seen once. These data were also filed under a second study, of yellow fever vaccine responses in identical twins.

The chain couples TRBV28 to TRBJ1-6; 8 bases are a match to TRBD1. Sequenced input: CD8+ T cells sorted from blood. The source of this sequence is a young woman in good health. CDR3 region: CASSLSRGPHMPLHF. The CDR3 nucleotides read TGTGCCAGCAGTTTGAGCAGGGGGCCCCATATGCCCCTCCACTTT. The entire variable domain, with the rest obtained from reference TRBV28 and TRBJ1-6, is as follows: DVKVTQSSRYLVKRTGEKVFLECVQDMDHENMFWYRQDPGLGLRLIYFSYDVKMKEKGDIPEGYSVSREKKERFSLILESASTNQTSMYLCASSLSRGPHMPLHFGNGTRLTVT.